The sequence of this T cell receptor (beta chain) was determined in a study of brain T cells in children with intractable seizures. Broader study findings: Viral specificity was inferred only from CDR3 similarity; HCMV serostatus was unknown.

TCRdb's table, derived via immunoSEQ multiplex PCR, lists solely in-frame clones and lacks some. The sample yields just under 65,000 clones, around 96% seen once. The sequenced cases were selected for having the highest brain T cell transcript signatures. Before surgery, patients took at least one anti-epileptic drug. CDR3 size: 14 residues. V lost 7 bases, J lost 8 bases, and 20 bases lay in between. The germline gives CDR1 MDHEN, CDR2 SYDVKM. As regards this clone: Its antigen is still unknown.

V usage is TRBV28 and J usage is TRBJ1-2; possibly TRBD1 for D (6 bases). The sample was peripheral blood, taken at surgery. The receptor's source is a boy younger than two with focal cortical dysplasia and intractable seizures. The DNA of the CDR3 is TGTGCCAGCACCCATCCCAGGGAAGGGGGGGGCTACACCTTC. It translates to CASTHPREGGGYTF.